These 25 T cell receptor beta chains came from one sample sequenced in a study of Ad26.COV2.S vaccination and SARS-CoV-2 variants. The data were produced by immunoSEQ multiplex PCR, yet TCRdb's version contains in-frame clones alone and is incomplete. The sample shows some 350,000 clones, approximately 90% of them seen only once. The sequencing used peripheral blood, collected after recovery from COVID-19. The receptors were sampled from a human donor who had recovered from COVID-19.

The J gene is TRBJ1-1, the V gene TRBV5-1; no clear D gene. Germline-derived CDR1 and CDR2 are SGHRS and YFSETQ. This CDR3 is built from 13 residues. Trimming removed 5 bases from V and 0 bases from J, with 8 bases in between. The CDR3, as DNA: TGCGCCAGCAGGGACGTACTGAACACTGAAGCTTTCTTT. It encodes CASRDVLNTEAFF.

This clone has a handful of counts. The V and J genes are TRBV5-4 and TRBJ2-7, with D possibly being TRBD1 (5 bases). The CDR3 sequence is 13 residues long. V was shortened by 4 bases and J by 3 bases, with 11 bases between the two germline ends. Germline CDR1 is SGHNT and CDR2 is YYREEE (reference sequence). The CDR3 bases are TGTGCCAGCAGCCCCTCCGACAGCTACGAGCAGTACTTC. It translates to CASSPSDSYEQYF.

The chain couples TRBV6-2 or TRBV6-3 to TRBJ2-3; D gene uncertain. The CDR3 spans 12 residues. CDR1 and CDR2 from the germline V gene are MNHEY and SVGEGT. Between the trimmed V and J ends, which lost 2 bases and 3 bases, there was a span of 3 bases. This CDR3 reads CASSYGTDTQYF. CDR3 coding DNA: TGTGCCAGCAGTTACGGGACAGATACGCAGTATTTT.

As to this clone: One end of the junction is discordant with germline, which a read error may explain. V gene TRBV6-2 or TRBV6-3 combines with J gene TRBJ2-5, with D possibly matching TRBD2 (5 bases). In germline, CDR1 is MNHEY, CDR2 SVGEGT. This CDR3 is built from 16 residues. The DNA of the CDR3 is TGTGCCAGCACTTACCGGCATAGGGAGTACCAAGAGACCCAGTACTTC. Amino acids: CASTYRHREYQETQYF.

The chain couples TRBV6-5 to TRBJ2-2; D remains ambiguous. Germline V CDR1 and CDR2: MNHEY, SVGAGI. V was trimmed by 7 bases and J by 6 bases, leaving 15 bases between them. The CDR3 loop spans 14 amino acids. The CDR3 coding sequence is TGTGCCAGCAAGCTTGGCGATTCCCCCGGGGAGCTGTTTTTT. It is translated as CASKLGDSPGELFF.

The chain links TRBV10-3 to TRBJ1-1, with 7 bases that match TRBD1. The V gene's germline CDR1 is ENHRY and CDR2 SYGVKD. V shed 7 bases and J 1 base; nucleotides not matched to a gene: 6. CDR3 length equals 14 residues. As DNA, the CDR3 is TGTGCCATCACCCGGGACAGAAAGAACACTGAAGCTTTCTTT. Amino acid sequence: CAITRDRKNTEAFF.

The chain joins TRBV7-9 to TRBJ2-7; D is ambiguous. Trimming left V 8 bases short and J 2 bases short, with 4 bases between. The CDR3 totals 10 residues. From germline, CDR1 is SEHNR and CDR2 FQNEAQ (reference sequence). The CDR3 DNA reads TGTGCCAGCGGCACCTACGAGCAGTACTTC. Its translation: CASGTYEQYF.

The rearrangement joins TRBV9 to TRBJ2-2; D not resolved. From germline, CDR1 is SGDLS and CDR2 YYNGEE. There are 12 residues in the CDR3. Trimming pared 4 bases from V and 3 bases from J, leaving 4 bases between. The CDR3 region is CASSLYTGELFF. The CDR3 coding sequence is TGTGCCAGCAGCTTGTACACCGGGGAGCTGTTTTTT.

This rearrangement joins TRBV11-3 to TRBJ2-1; D is unclear. CDR3 size: 10 residues. Germline-derived CDR1 and CDR2 are SGHNT and YENEEA. V was cut by 7 bases and J by 5 bases, with 3 bases left in between. CDR3 in amino acids: CASTNNEQFF. For the CDR3, the DNA is TGTGCCAGCACTAACAATGAGCAGTTCTTC.

The chain combines TRBV7-8 with TRBJ2-2; D may be TRBD2 (7 bases). The CDR3 contains 17 residues. The V end was cut by 5 bases, the J end by 4 bases, with 20 bases between. Per germline, CDR1 SGHVS and CDR2 FQNEAQ. The CDR3 DNA sequence: TGTGCCAGCAGCCTAGACCTAGGGGGGGTCGCCACCGGGGAGCTGTTTTTT. As protein: CASSLDLGGVATGELFF.

The chain links TRBV6-2 or TRBV6-3 to TRBJ1-2; possible D gene TRBD1, 5 bases. The V and J ends lost 0 bases and 4 bases respectively, with 12 bases between them. Germline V gene data show CDR1 as MNHEY and CDR2 as SVGEGT. CDR3 length: 15 amino acids. The CDR3 protein is CASSYSAGYAYGYTF. The CDR3 DNA sequence: TGTGCCAGCAGTTACTCGGCAGGGTATGCCTATGGCTACACCTTC.

This clone was seen a single time. The chain employs TRBV5-6 and TRBJ1-5; no clear D gene. In germline, CDR1 is SGHDT, CDR2 YYEEEE. CDR3 size: 13 residues. Trimming removed 2 bases from V and 3 bases from J, with 6 bases in between. The CDR3 nucleotides read TGTGCCAGCAGCTTAAGGCCCAATCAGCCCCAGCATTTT. Translation: CASSLRPNQPQHF.

This chain links TRBV19 with TRBJ2-3; no clear D gene. This CDR3 region has 13 residues. In germline, CDR1 is LNHDA, CDR2 SQIVND (reference sequence). The V and J ends lost 4 bases and 3 bases respectively, with 8 bases between them. As DNA, the CDR3 is TGTGCCAGTAGTAAGATGGGAACAGATACGCAGTATTTT. Translated: CASSKMGTDTQYF.

The chain combines TRBV6-4 with TRBJ2-3, with 7 nucleotides matching TRBD2. Germline trimming cut 8 bases from V and 4 bases from J; bases unmatched to any gene: 12. From germline, CDR1 is MRHNA and CDR2 SNTAGT. The CDR3 has 15 amino acids. CDR3 bases: TGTGCCAGCCTCTTAAAGGGGACTAAATCAGATACGCAGTATTTT. This translates into CASLLKGTKSDTQYF.

The V and J genes are TRBV6-5 and TRBJ2-3; D is unresolved. The germline V gene has CDR1 MNHEY and CDR2 SVGAGI. The CDR3 covers 15 residues. V lost 0 bases to trimming and J lost 4 bases, with 11 bases between them. CDR3 region: CASSYSSVGADTQYF. For the CDR3, the DNA is TGTGCCAGCAGTTACTCTTCAGTTGGTGCAGATACGCAGTATTTT.

The V gene is TRBV3-1 (or the pseudogene TRBV3-2), the J gene TRBJ1-2; no definite D call. Per the germline V gene, CDR1 is LGHDT and CDR2 is YNNKEL (reference sequence). The CDR3 spans 13 residues. Trimming left V 8 bases short and J 4 bases short, with 14 bases between. CDR3 in DNA: TGTGCCAGCGAGGAAAGAGCCTCCTATGGCTACACCTTC. Translating gives CASEERASYGYTF.

The J gene is TRBJ2-7, the V gene TRBV6-5; D is perhaps TRBD2 (7 bases). The CDR3 spans 16 residues. The V and J ends lost 0 bases and 3 bases respectively, with 15 bases between them. Germline V gives CDR1 MNHEY, CDR2 SVGAGI. CDR3 sequence (DNA): TGTGCCAGCAGTTACTCGACGAGGGGGGGCAACTACGAGCAGTACTTC. Translation: CASSYSTRGGNYEQYF.

This clone was seen just once. This chain connects TRBV19 to TRBJ2-6, with D possibly called TRBD1 or TRBD2 (5 bases each). The CDR3 has 14 residues. Per germline, CDR1 LNHDA and CDR2 SQIVND (reference sequence). Trimming removed 4 bases at V and 1 base at J, with 5 bases between. The CDR3 DNA follows: TGTGCCAGTAGTAGGGGGTCTGGGGCCAACGTCCTGACTTTC. Protein product: CASSRGSGANVLTF.

V and J are TRBV7-2 and TRBJ2-5; perhaps TRBD1 as D (6 bases). Trimming shortened V by 6 bases and J by 5 bases, and 13 bases separated the two germline ends. Germline V gives CDR1 SGHTA, CDR2 FQGNSA. The CDR3 sequence is 13 residues long. Written as DNA, the CDR3 is TGTGCCAGCAGTTCATTGACAGGCGAGACCCAGTACTTC. It yields the protein CASSSLTGETQYF. Full variable domain (outside the CDR3, taken from reference TRBV7-2 and TRBJ2-5): GAGVSQSPSNKVTEKGKDVELRCDPISGHTALYWYRQSLGQGLEFLIYFQGNSAPDKSGLPSDRFSAERTGGSVSTLTIQRTQQEDSAVYLCASSSLTGETQYFGPGTRLLVL.

The genes are TRBV19 and TRBJ1-4; no firm D call. This CDR3 contains 15 residues. In germline, CDR1 is LNHDA, CDR2 SQIVND (reference sequence). V dropped 3 bases and J dropped 0 bases, with 8 bases sitting between them. CDR3 nucleotide sequence: TGTGCCAGTAGTATTTCACCTGCAACTAATGAAAAACTGTTTTTT. Protein product: CASSISPATNEKLFF.

The V gene is TRBV4-3, the J gene TRBJ2-5; possibly TRBD1 for D (6 bases). Germline CDR1 reads LGHNA; CDR2 reads YSLEER. V lost 0 bases and J lost 5, with 13 bases in between. The CDR3 sequence is 15 residues long. The chain's CDR3 is CASSQDGPGVETQYF. CDR3 coding DNA: TGCGCCAGCAGCCAAGATGGCCCAGGGGTCGAGACCCAGTACTTC.

The chain couples TRBV3-1 (or the pseudogene TRBV3-2) to TRBJ2-5; TRBD2 agrees at 7 bases. The CDR3 loop spans 16 amino acids. V shed 3 bases and J 5 bases; nucleotides not matched to a gene: 12. Germline V gives CDR1 LGHDT, CDR2 YNNKEL (reference sequence). The CDR3 here is CASSHQYRGVGETQYF. In DNA form, the CDR3 reads TGTGCCAGCAGCCACCAATACCGGGGGGTAGGTGAGACCCAGTACTTC.

The rearrangement joins TRBV14 to TRBJ1-2; 8 bases line up with TRBD1. V was clipped by 0 bases and J by 8 bases; unmatched bases: 11. The CDR3 runs 16 residues. Looked up from germline, CDR1 is SGHDN and CDR2 is FVKESK. The CDR3 DNA reads TGTGCCAGCAGCCAAGATCTTCCAGGGGGCGCCTGGGGCTACACCTTC. Its protein product is CASSQDLPGGAWGYTF.

The sample holds a few counts of this clone. The CDR3 coding sequence is TGTGCCAGCAGCCAAGGGACAGGGAATTACGAGCAGTACTTC. It translates to CASSQGTGNYEQYF. The chain combines TRBV3-1 (or the pseudogene TRBV3-2) with TRBJ2-7; 8 nucleotides align to TRBD1. Germline V gene data show CDR1 as LGHDT and CDR2 as YNNKEL (reference sequence). The V gene end was trimmed by 1 base and the J gene end by 4 bases; junction bases not matched to a gene: 3. The CDR3 sequence is 14 residues long.

The chain combines TRBV5-5 with TRBJ1-5; D is possibly TRBD1 (5 bases). Germline V CDR1 and CDR2: SGHKS, YYEKEE (reference sequence). CDR3 length: 15 residues. Trimming left V 0 bases short and J 4 bases short, with 11 bases between. CDR3 in amino acids: CASSLGGQTNQPQHF. The CDR3 coding sequence is TGTGCCAGCAGCTTGGGCGGACAAACAAATCAGCCCCAGCATTTT. Supplemented by reference TRBV5-5 and TRBJ1-5, the full variable domain reads DAGVTQSPTHLIKTRGQQVTLRCSPISGHKSVSWYQQVLGQGPQFIFQYYEKEERGRGNFPDRFSARQFPNYSSELNVNALLLGDSALYLCASSLGGQTNQPQHFGDGTRLSIL.